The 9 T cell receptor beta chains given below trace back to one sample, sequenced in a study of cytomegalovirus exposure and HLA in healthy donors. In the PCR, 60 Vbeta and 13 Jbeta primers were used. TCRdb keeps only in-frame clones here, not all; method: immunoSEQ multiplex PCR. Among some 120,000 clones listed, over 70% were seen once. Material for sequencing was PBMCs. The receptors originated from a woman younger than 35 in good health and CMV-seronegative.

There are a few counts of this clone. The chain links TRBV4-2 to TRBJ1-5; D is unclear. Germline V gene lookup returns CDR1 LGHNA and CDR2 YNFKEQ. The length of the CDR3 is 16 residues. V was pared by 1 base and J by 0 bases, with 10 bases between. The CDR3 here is CASSQVSQNSNQPQHF. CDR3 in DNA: TGTGCCAGCAGCCAAGTTTCCCAGAATAGCAATCAGCCCCAGCATTTT.

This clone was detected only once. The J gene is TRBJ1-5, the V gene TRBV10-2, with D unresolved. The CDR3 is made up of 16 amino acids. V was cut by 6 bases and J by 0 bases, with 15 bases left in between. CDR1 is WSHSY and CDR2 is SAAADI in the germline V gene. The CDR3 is CASRLSKLLSNQPQHF. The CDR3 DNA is TGCGCCAGCAGGTTGAGCAAACTCCTTAGCAATCAGCCCCAGCATTTT.

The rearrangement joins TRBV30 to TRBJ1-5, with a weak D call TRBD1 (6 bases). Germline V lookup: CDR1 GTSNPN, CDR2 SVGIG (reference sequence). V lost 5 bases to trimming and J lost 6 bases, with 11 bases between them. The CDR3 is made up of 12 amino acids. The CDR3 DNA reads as TGTGCCTGGGGTGGAGGGGGTCAGCCCCAGCATTTT. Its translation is CAWGGGGQPQHF.

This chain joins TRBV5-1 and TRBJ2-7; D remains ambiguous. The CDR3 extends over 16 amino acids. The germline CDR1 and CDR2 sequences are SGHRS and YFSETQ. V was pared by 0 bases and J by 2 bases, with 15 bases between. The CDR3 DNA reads TGCGCCAGCAGCTTGGCCCCCCTTTTGCAGGCCTACGAGCAGTACTTC. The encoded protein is CASSLAPLLQAYEQYF.

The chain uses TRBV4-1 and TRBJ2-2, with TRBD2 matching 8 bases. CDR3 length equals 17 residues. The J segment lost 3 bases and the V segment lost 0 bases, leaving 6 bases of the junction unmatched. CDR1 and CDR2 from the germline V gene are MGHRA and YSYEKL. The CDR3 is CASSQDSSGLYTGELFF. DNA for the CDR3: TGCGCCAGCAGCCAAGACTCTAGCGGGTTATACACCGGGGAGCTGTTTTTT.

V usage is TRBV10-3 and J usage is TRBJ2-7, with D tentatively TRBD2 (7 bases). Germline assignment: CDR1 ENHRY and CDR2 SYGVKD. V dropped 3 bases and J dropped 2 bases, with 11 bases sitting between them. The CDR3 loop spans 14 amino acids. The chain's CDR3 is CAISDPGGTYEQYF. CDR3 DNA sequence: TGTGCCATCAGTGACCCGGGGGGCACCTACGAGCAGTACTTC.

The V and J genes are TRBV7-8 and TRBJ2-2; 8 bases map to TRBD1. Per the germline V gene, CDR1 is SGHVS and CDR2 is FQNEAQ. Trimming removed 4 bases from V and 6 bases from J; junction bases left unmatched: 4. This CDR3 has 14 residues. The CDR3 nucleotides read TGTGCCAGCAGCTCAACAGGGGGACCCGGGGAGCTGTTTTTT. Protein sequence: CASSSTGGPGELFF. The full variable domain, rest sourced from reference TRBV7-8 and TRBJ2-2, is GAGVSQSPRYKVAKRGQDVALRCDPISGHVSLFWYQQALGQGPEFLTYFQNEAQLDKSGLPSDRFFAERPEGSVSTLKIQRTQQEDSAVYLCASSSTGGPGELFFGEGSRLTVL.

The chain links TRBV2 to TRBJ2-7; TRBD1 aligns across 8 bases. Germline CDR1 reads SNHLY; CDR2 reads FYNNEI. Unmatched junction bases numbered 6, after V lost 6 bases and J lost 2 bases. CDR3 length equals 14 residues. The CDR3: CASSAQTGAYEQYF. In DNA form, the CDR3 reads TGTGCCAGCAGCGCACAGACAGGGGCCTACGAGCAGTACTTC.

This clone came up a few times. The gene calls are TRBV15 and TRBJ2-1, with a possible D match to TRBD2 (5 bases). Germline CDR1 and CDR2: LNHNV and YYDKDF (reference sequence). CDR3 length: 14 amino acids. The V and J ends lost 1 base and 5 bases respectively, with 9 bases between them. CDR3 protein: CATSRVGSDNEQFF. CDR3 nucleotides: TGTGCCACCAGCAGAGTTGGGAGTGACAATGAGCAGTTCTTC.